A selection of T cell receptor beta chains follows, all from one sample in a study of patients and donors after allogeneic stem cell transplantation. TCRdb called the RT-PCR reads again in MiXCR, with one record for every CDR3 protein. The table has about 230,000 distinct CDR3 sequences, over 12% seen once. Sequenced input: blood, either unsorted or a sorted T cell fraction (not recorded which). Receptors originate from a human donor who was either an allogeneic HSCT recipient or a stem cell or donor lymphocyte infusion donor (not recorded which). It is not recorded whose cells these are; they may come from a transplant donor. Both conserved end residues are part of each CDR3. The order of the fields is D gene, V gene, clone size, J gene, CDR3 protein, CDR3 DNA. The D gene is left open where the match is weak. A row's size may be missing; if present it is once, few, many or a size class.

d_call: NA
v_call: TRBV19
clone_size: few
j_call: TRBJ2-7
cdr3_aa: CASSIVLEGYEQYF
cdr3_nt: TGTGCCAGTAGTATAGTCTTGGAGGGCTACGAGCAGTACTTC

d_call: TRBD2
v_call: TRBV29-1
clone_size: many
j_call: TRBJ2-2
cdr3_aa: CSVKGAGEATGELFF
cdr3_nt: TGCAGCGTGAAGGGAGCGGGAGAGGCCACCGGGGAGCTGTTTTTT

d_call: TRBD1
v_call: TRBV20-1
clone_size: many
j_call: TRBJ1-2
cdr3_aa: CSATEVGTDHYGYTF
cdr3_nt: TGCAGTGCCACGGAGGTGGGGACAGACCACTATGGCTACACCTTC

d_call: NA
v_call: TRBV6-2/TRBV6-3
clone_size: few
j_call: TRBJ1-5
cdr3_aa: CASSFLGMGGSQPQHF
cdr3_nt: TGTGCCAGCAGTTTCCTAGGGATGGGAGGGAGTCAGCCCCAGCATTTT

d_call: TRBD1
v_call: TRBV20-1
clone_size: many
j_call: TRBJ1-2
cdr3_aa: CSAPTGKYGYTF
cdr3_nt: TGCAGTGCCCCGACAGGGAAGTATGGCTACACCTTC

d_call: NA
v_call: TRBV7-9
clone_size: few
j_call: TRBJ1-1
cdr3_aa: CASSSPRTTNTEAFF
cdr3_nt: TGTGCCAGCAGCTCGCCCCGGACAACGAACACTGAAGCTTTCTTT

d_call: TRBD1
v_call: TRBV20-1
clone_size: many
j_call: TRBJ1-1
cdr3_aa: CSAIGTVGGIGTEAFF
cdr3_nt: TGCAGTGCTATCGGGACAGTAGGTGGTATTGGCACTGAAGCTTTCTTT

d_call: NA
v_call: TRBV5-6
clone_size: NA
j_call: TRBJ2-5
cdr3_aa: CASIRLDQETQYF
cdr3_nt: TGTGCCTCCATCAGACTGGACCAAGAGACCCAGTACTTC

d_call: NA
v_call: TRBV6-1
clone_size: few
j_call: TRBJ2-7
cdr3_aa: CASTPPGTDEQYF
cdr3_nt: TGTGCCAGCACCCCACCGGGGACGGACGAGCAGTACTTC

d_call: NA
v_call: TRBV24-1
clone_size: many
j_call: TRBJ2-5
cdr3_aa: CATSDLIKTQYF
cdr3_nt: TGTGCCACCAGTGATTTGATAAAGACCCAGTACTTC

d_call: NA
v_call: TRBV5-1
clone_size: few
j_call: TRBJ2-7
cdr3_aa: CASSLERQLEQYF
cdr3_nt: TGCGCCAGCAGCTTGGAACGACAGCTAGAGCAGTACTTC

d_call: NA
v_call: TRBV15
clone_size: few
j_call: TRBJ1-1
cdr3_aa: CATSRGRGGLNEAFF
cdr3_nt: TGTGCCACCAGCAGAGGCCGTGGAGGGTTGAATGAAGCTTTCTTT

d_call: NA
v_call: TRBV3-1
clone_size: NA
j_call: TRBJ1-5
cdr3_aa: CASSPFTSNQPQHF
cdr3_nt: TGTGCCAGCAGCCCGTTTACGAGCAATCAGCCCCAGCATTTT